This TCR beta chain was profiled in a study of OX40 agonist ivuxolimab in advanced cancers. Background on the study: Head and neck, renal cell, melanoma or hepatocellular carcinoma were the cancers that dose-escalation patients had. Cohort: roughly 79% men, mean age approximately 60, aged roughly 23 to 90.

Notes on this clone: Its antigen is still unknown.

This CDR3 has 14 amino acids. V dropped 6 bases and J dropped 6; count of bases not matched to a gene: 4. The germline CDR1 and CDR2 sequences are MNHNS and SASEGT. Profiled with immunoSEQ multiplex PCR; TCRdb holds only in-frame clones, not every one. The sample lists under 20,000 clones, about four fifths occurring once. The study's findings and limits: CD4+ T cells averaged fewer expanded clones than CD8+ T cells. Among the lowest levels of clonal expansion were found in partial responders at 0.1-3.0 mg/kg.

The material sequenced was CD4+ or CD8+ T cells sorted from blood, taken in a trial of the OX40 agonist ivuxolimab. The chain uses TRBV6-1 and TRBJ1-6, with TRBD1 matching over 8 bases. The sequence was obtained from an adult with an advanced solid tumor such as melanoma, head and neck, liver or kidney cancer. CDR3 region: CASRDTGGNSPLHF. The CDR3 DNA reads as TGTGCCAGCAGGGACACAGGGGGTAATTCACCCCTCCACTTT.